The 9 T cell receptor beta chains presented below share a single source sample, sequenced in a study of T cell responses to AZD1222 COVID-19 vaccine. Using immunoSEQ multiplex PCR, the repertoire was profiled, and TCRdb retains in-frame clones only, with some absent. Of roughly 180,000 clones in the sample, about nine tenths are singletons; the top ten hold approximately 3%. This specimen consisted of peripheral blood, obtained on day 0 of AZD1222 vaccination. The source of these receptors is an adult in good health.

The chain is built from TRBV18 and TRBJ2-3, with 9 bases identical to TRBD1. The V gene's germline CDR1 is KGHSH and CDR2 LQKENI. The junction had 9 bases not matched to a gene; V was cut back by 4 bases and J by 4 bases. The CDR3 is 16 residues long. CDR3 region: CASSRRTGVSSDTQYF. The CDR3, as DNA: TGTGCCAGCTCACGCCGGACAGGGGTGAGTTCAGATACGCAGTATTTT.

This chain uses TRBV5-6 with TRBJ1-5; D uncertain. The germline V gene has CDR1 SGHDT and CDR2 YYEEEE. V lost 0 bases, J lost 2 bases, and 12 bases lay in between. CDR3 length: 16 amino acids. CDR3 in DNA: TGTGCCAGCAGCTTGGCCGCGGGGAGGGGCAATCAGCCCCAGCATTTT. Residues: CASSLAAGRGNQPQHF.

The chain links TRBV9 to TRBJ1-4; D unresolved. Germline assignment: CDR1 SGDLS and CDR2 YYNGEE. The CDR3 is 16 amino acids. The V gene lost 0 bases and the J gene lost 0 bases, with 9 bases spanning the gap. DNA of the CDR3: TGTGCCAGCAGCGTAGACATCTCAACAACTAATGAAAAACTGTTTTTT. This gives the protein CASSVDISTTNEKLFF.

The chain uses TRBV7-6 and TRBJ2-1, with 9 bases that match TRBD1. This CDR3 comprises 16 residues. The J segment lost 2 bases and the V segment lost 1 base, leaving 3 bases of the junction unmatched. The germline CDR1 and CDR2 sequences are SGHVS and FNYEAQ. CDR3 region: CASSLVGTGTYNEQFF. CDR3 bases: TGTGCCAGCAGCTTAGTGGGGACAGGGACCTACAATGAGCAGTTCTTC.

The J gene is TRBJ2-7, the V gene TRBV6-2 or TRBV6-3; 7 nucleotides line up with TRBD1. CDR1 is MNHEY and CDR2 is SVGEGT in the germline V gene. The CDR3 totals 13 residues. V lost 5 bases and J lost 4; bases outside the gene matches: 5. The CDR3: CASSPGQRYEQYF. DNA for the CDR3: TGTGCCAGCAGTCCGGGACAGCGGTACGAGCAGTACTTC.

The chain uses TRBV2 and TRBJ2-3, with D hard to call. CDR1 is SNHLY, CDR2 FYNNEI, per germline. With 6 bases removed from V and 0 bases from J, the gap between germline ends came to 10 bases. The CDR3 spans 14 residues. CDR3 residues: CASSRTTSTDTQYF. The CDR3, as DNA: TGTGCCAGCAGCCGGACGACTAGCACAGATACGCAGTATTTT. Complete variable domain (other parts from reference TRBV2 and TRBJ2-3): EPEVTQTPSHQVTQMGQEVILRCVPISNHLYFYWYRQILGQKVEFLVSFYNNEISEKSEIFDDQFSVERPDGSNFTLKIRSTKLEDSAMYFCASSRTTSTDTQYFGPGTRLTVL.

This chain links TRBV7-2 with TRBJ2-7, with 9 bases that match TRBD1. Germline CDR1 and CDR2: SGHTA and FQGNSA. V trimming: 4 bases; J trimming: 2 bases; junction bases outside the gene matches: 3. CDR3 length: 14 residues. The CDR3 region is CASSSGQGTYEQYF. In DNA, the CDR3 is TGTGCCAGCAGCTCCGGACAGGGGACCTACGAGCAGTACTTC.

The rearrangement uses TRBV7-3 and TRBJ2-1; D gene ambiguous. The germline V gene encodes CDR1 SGHTA and CDR2 FQGTGA. The CDR3 covers 14 residues. V gave up 5 bases and J gave up 7 bases, with 15 bases separating them. The CDR3 spells CASSPTGPSNEQFF. The CDR3 nucleotides are TGTGCCAGCAGCCCGACCGGGCCTTCGAATGAGCAGTTCTTC.

The rearrangement links TRBV10-3 to TRBJ1-4; D gene uncertain. Trimming shortened V by 10 bases and J by 7 bases, and 16 bases separated the two germline ends. This CDR3 region has 13 residues. Per germline, CDR1 ENHRY and CDR2 SYGVKD. The CDR3 DNA sequence: TGTGCCACACAGACTAACCCGGGTGAAAAACTGTTTTTT. It yields the protein CATQTNPGEKLFF.